These 8 T cell receptor beta chains were sequenced from one sample in a study of blood T cell repertoires in COVID-19. Produced via immunoSEQ multiplex PCR; TCRdb's table is partial and in-frame only. In the table there are 300,000 to 450,000 clones, more than 70% of which are singletons. Sequenced: PBMCs or T cells enriched from blood (not recorded which). The receptors were sampled from a woman under 40 who had been exposed to COVID-19.

The chain combines TRBV11-1 with TRBJ2-1; perhaps TRBD2 as D (5 bases). Per germline, CDR1 SGHAT and CDR2 FQDESV (reference sequence). V was shortened by 3 bases and J by 6 bases, with 15 bases between the two germline ends. The CDR3 length is 15 residues. CDR3 protein: CASSLIQQRTNEQFF. CDR3 in DNA: TGTGCCAGCAGCTTGATTCAGCAGCGGACCAATGAGCAGTTCTTC.

The chain links TRBV27 to TRBJ1-1; D might be TRBD1 (6 bases). The CDR3 extends over 15 amino acids. Germline values: CDR1 MNHEY, CDR2 SMNVEV (reference sequence). V was shortened by 6 bases and J by 4 bases, with 18 bases between the two germline ends. CDR3 loop: CASSLGPTGLTEAFF. CDR3 nucleotides: TGTGCCAGCAGCTTGGGGCCGACAGGACTCACTGAAGCTTTCTTT.

The chain couples TRBV19 to TRBJ2-3; 12 nucleotides align to TRBD2. V lost 9 bases to trimming and J lost 0 bases; unmatched junction nucleotides: 10. The germline V gene encodes CDR1 LNHDA and CDR2 SQIVND (reference sequence). This CDR3 comprises 17 residues. The CDR3 loop reads CASSLAGGPGSTDTQYF. The CDR3 nucleotides read TGTGCCAGCTCGCTAGCGGGAGGGCCCGGAAGCACAGATACGCAGTATTTT.

The chain recombines TRBV5-1 with TRBJ1-1, with TRBD1 matching 9 bases. Trimming took 0 bases from V and 5 from J; bases not matched to a gene: 8. The CDR3 runs to 16 residues. Germline values: CDR1 SGHRS, CDR2 YFSETQ. Written as DNA, the CDR3 is TGCGCCAGCAGCTTGGTACGGGACAGGGCGAAGACTGAAGCTTTCTTT. Its translation: CASSLVRDRAKTEAFF.

A single count supports this clone. The CDR3 reads CASSYAGLNTDTQYF. CDR3 nucleotides: TGTGCCAGCAGTTACGCGGGACTTAACACAGATACGCAGTATTTT. The genes are TRBV6-5 and TRBJ2-3; D is perhaps TRBD2 (6 bases). The CDR3 extends over 15 amino acids. Trimming removed 2 bases from V and 2 bases from J, with 11 bases in between. CDR1 is MNHEY, CDR2 SVGAGI, per germline.

V usage is TRBV11-2 and J usage is TRBJ2-7, with a tentative D call TRBD2 (5 bases). The length of the CDR3 is 13 residues. The V and J ends lost 1 base and 6 bases respectively, with 10 bases between them. Germline V gene lookup returns CDR1 SGHAT and CDR2 FQNNGV. DNA for the CDR3: TGTGCCAGCAGCTTAGGAGGGCAGAGCGAGCAGTACTTC. Translating gives CASSLGGQSEQYF.

The sample holds one count of this clone. The V and J genes are TRBV10-1 and TRBJ2-3; TRBD2 matches 8 bases. Germline CDR1 reads WNHNN; CDR2 reads SYGVQD (reference sequence). This CDR3 comprises 17 residues. J was trimmed by 1 base and V by 3 bases; bases with no gene match: 9. DNA of the CDR3: TGCGCCAGCAGTGACATTTGCGGGAGGTTCGGCACAGATACGCAGTATTTT. It is translated as CASSDICGRFGTDTQYF.

This clone was counted a single time. The chain carries TRBV4-2 and TRBJ2-5; 8 bases match TRBD1. J was trimmed by 5 bases and V by 5 bases; bases with no gene match: 7. Per germline, CDR1 LGHNA and CDR2 YNFKEQ. The CDR3 covers 14 residues. For the CDR3, the DNA is TGTGCCAGCAGCACTTGGACAGGGACTGAGACCCAGTACTTC. Its protein is CASSTWTGTETQYF.